The 32 T cell receptor beta chains below were found in one sample sequenced in a study of OX40 agonist ivuxolimab in advanced cancers. Clones were sequenced by immunoSEQ multiplex PCR, and TCRdb holds only the in-frame ones, with some missing. The sample records 60,000 or so clones, 80% to 90% being singletons. This specimen consisted of CD4+ or CD8+ T cells sorted from blood, obtained in a trial of the OX40 agonist ivuxolimab. The receptors originated from an adult with an advanced solid tumor such as melanoma, head and neck, liver or kidney cancer.

The J gene is TRBJ2-1, the V gene TRBV10-3; D possibly uses TRBD1 or TRBD2 (5 bases each). The CDR3 covers 15 residues. Germline V gene sequence: CDR1 ENHRY, CDR2 SYGVKD. Trimming pared 7 bases from V and 6 bases from J, leaving 19 bases between. CDR3 protein: CAITTRGPTGNEQFF. DNA of the CDR3: TGTGCCATCACCACCCGGGGACCGACGGGCAATGAGCAGTTCTTC.

This chain connects TRBV27 to TRBJ2-1; 11 bases match TRBD1. Per germline, CDR1 MNHEY and CDR2 SMNVEV (reference sequence). With V trimmed by 2 bases and J by 8 bases, 5 bases remained unmatched. This CDR3 has 15 amino acids. The CDR3 loop reads CASSLRDRGGDEQFF. CDR3 DNA: TGTGCCAGCAGTTTAAGGGACAGGGGGGGGGATGAGCAGTTCTTC.

This chain connects TRBV7-9 to TRBJ2-1; 11 bases match TRBD2. The CDR3 runs 16 residues. Trimming at V came to 5 bases and at J to 0 bases, leaving 3 bases not matched to a gene. CDR1 is SEHNR and CDR2 is FQNEAQ in the germline V gene (reference sequence). Here the CDR3 DNA reads TGTGCCAGCAGCGACACTAGCGGGAGCTCCTACAATGAGCAGTTCTTC. As protein: CASSDTSGSSYNEQFF.

The genes are TRBV30 and TRBJ1-1; D uncertain. The V end was cut by 2 bases, the J end by 7 bases, with 11 bases between. Germline lookup yields CDR1 GTSNPN and CDR2 SVGIG (reference sequence). The CDR3 covers 12 residues. For the CDR3, the DNA is TGTGCCTGGAGTCTGGCTTCAGTTGAAGCTTTCTTT. Translation gives CAWSLASVEAFF. Filled out from reference TRBV30 and TRBJ1-1, the complete variable domain reads SQTIHQWPATLVQPVGSPLSLECTVEGTSNPNLYWYRQAAGRGLQLLFYSVGIGQISSEVPQNLSASRPQDRQFILSSKKLLLSDSGFYLCAWSLASVEAFFGQGTRLTVV.

V usage is TRBV2 and J usage is TRBJ1-2; 8 bases are a match to TRBD1. The CDR3 totals 17 residues. The junction had 7 bases not matched to a gene; V was cut back by 0 bases and J by 1 base. Germline loops: CDR1 SNHLY, CDR2 FYNNEI. The CDR3 nucleotides read TGTGCCAGCAGTGAAGCCCCCAGGACAGGGTTTAACTATGGCTACACCTTC. This translates into CASSEAPRTGFNYGYTF.

The chain recombines TRBV19 with TRBJ2-4; D is perhaps TRBD1 (5 bases). With 1 base removed from V and 15 bases from J, the gap between germline ends came to 13 bases. The CDR3 consists of 12 residues. CDR1 LNHDA and CDR2 SQIVND come from the germline V gene (reference sequence). CDR3 sequence reads: CASSIGGGLRYF. The CDR3 DNA sequence: TGTGCCAGTAGTATAGGGGGCGGCCTACGGTACTTC.

The V and J genes are TRBV6-1 and TRBJ2-1; no definite D call. CDR1 is MNHNS and CDR2 is SASEGT in the germline V gene. Trimming stripped 7 bases from V and 1 base from J, with 8 bases between. The CDR3 has 13 amino acids. CDR3 DNA sequence: TGTGCCAGCAAACGGGCTTCCTACAATGAGCAGTTCTTC. Translation: CASKRASYNEQFF.

The V and J genes are TRBV11-1 and TRBJ2-7; 9 bases line up with TRBD1. Germline assignment: CDR1 SGHAT and CDR2 FQDESV (reference sequence). V trimming: 1 base; J trimming: 6 bases; junction bases outside the gene matches: 13. CDR3 size: 17 residues. CDR3 in amino acids: CASSLVGPGTGITEQYF. In nucleotides, the CDR3 is TGTGCCAGCAGCTTAGTAGGCCCCGGGACAGGGATCACCGAGCAGTACTTC.

This chain joins TRBV9 and TRBJ1-1; no clear D gene. The germline CDR1 and CDR2 sequences are SGDLS and YYNGEE. V was cut by 0 bases and J by 3 bases, with 6 bases left in between. The CDR3 has 13 amino acids. The CDR3 spells CASSVEGYTEAFF. The CDR3 nucleotides are TGTGCCAGCAGCGTAGAGGGATACACTGAAGCTTTCTTT.

The rearrangement links TRBV25-1 to TRBJ1-1, with D possibly matching TRBD1 (5 bases). CDR3 length equals 13 residues. V lost 8 bases, J lost 3 bases, and 13 bases lay in between. Germline V CDR1 and CDR2: MGHDK, SYGVNS. CDR3 bases: TGTGCCAGCCACATGGGAGGGGACACTGAAGCTTTCTTT. Translating gives CASHMGGDTEAFF.

V usage is TRBV5-4 and J usage is TRBJ1-2; D gene ambiguous. This CDR3 has 16 residues. V gave up 0 bases and J gave up 5 bases, with 17 bases separating them. From germline, CDR1 is SGHNT and CDR2 YYREEE (reference sequence). The CDR3 DNA is TGTGCCAGCAGCTTGGCGCTGGCGGATTCGTGGTATGGCTACACCTTC. Encoded protein: CASSLALADSWYGYTF. Variable domain in full (rest from reference TRBV5-4 and TRBJ1-2): ETGVTQSPTHLIKTRGQQVTLRCSSQSGHNTVSWYQQALGQGPQFIFQYYREEENGRGNFPPRFSGLQFPNYSSELNVNALELDDSALYLCASSLALADSWYGYTFGSGTRLTVV.

The chain uses TRBV10-3 and TRBJ1-6; no clear D. This CDR3 spans 16 amino acids. V shed 0 bases and J shed 8 bases, with 14 bases lying between them. From germline, CDR1 is ENHRY and CDR2 SYGVKD. The CDR3 nucleotides are TGTGCCATCAGTGAGTCGAGAGGGAATGGAGATTCACCCCTCCACTTT. It yields the protein CAISESRGNGDSPLHF.

The chain employs TRBV7-6 and TRBJ2-1; D remains ambiguous. In germline, CDR1 is SGHVS, CDR2 FNYEAQ. CDR3 length: 15 residues. The V gene lost 2 bases and the J gene lost 9 bases, with 17 bases spanning the gap. The CDR3 here is CASSLSTFRLVEQFF. CDR3 coding DNA: TGTGCCAGCAGCTTATCCACCTTTCGACTTGTTGAGCAGTTCTTC. Supplemented by reference TRBV7-6 and TRBJ2-1, the full variable domain reads GAGVSQSPRYKVTKRGQDVALRCDPISGHVSLYWYRQALGQGPEFLTYFNYEAQQDKSGLPNDRFSAERPEGSISTLTIQRTEQRDSAMYRCASSLSTFRLVEQFFGPGTRLTVL.

The chain couples TRBV7-9 to TRBJ1-1; TRBD1 matches 7 bases. Per germline, CDR1 SEHNR and CDR2 FQNEAQ (reference sequence). The CDR3 contains 15 residues. Unmatched junction bases numbered 10, after V lost 8 bases and J lost 1 base. As DNA, the CDR3 is TGTGCCAGCGACTACAGGGGCGATGAGAACACTGAAGCTTTCTTT. This sequence encodes CASDYRGDENTEAFF.

The genes are TRBV2 and TRBJ1-4; D is possibly TRBD1 (5 bases). Germline V gene sequence: CDR1 SNHLY, CDR2 FYNNEI. This CDR3 has 13 amino acids. The V end was cut by 11 bases, the J end by 0 bases, with 10 bases between. As DNA, the CDR3 is TGTGCCCGAGGGACCGCAACTAATGAAAAACTGTTTTTT. Translated: CARGTATNEKLFF. The variable domain in full, completed from reference TRBV2 and TRBJ1-4, reads EPEVTQTPSHQVTQMGQEVILRCVPISNHLYFYWYRQILGQKVEFLVSFYNNEISEKSEIFDDQFSVERPDGSNFTLKIRSTKLEDSAMYFCARGTATNEKLFFGSGTQLSVL.

This chain joins TRBV27 and TRBJ2-7; 13 positions match TRBD2. The CDR3 runs to 14 residues. Germline V CDR1 and CDR2: MNHEY, SMNVEV (reference sequence). V was clipped by 8 bases and J by 1 base; unmatched bases: 2. The CDR3 here is CASGGLAGSYEQYF. The CDR3 DNA reads as TGTGCCAGCGGGGGACTAGCGGGATCCTACGAGCAGTACTTC.

The chain has TRBV5-4 and TRBJ1-1, with TRBD1 as a possible D gene (5 bases). V shed 0 bases and J shed 3 bases, with 9 bases lying between them. This CDR3 comprises 14 residues. Looked up from germline, CDR1 is SGHNT and CDR2 is YYREEE (reference sequence). CDR3 loop: CASSLEEGDTEAFF. CDR3 in DNA: TGTGCCAGCAGCTTGGAGGAAGGGGACACTGAAGCTTTCTTT. The whole variable domain, filled in from reference TRBV5-4 and TRBJ1-1, reads ETGVTQSPTHLIKTRGQQVTLRCSSQSGHNTVSWYQQALGQGPQFIFQYYREEENGRGNFPPRFSGLQFPNYSSELNVNALELDDSALYLCASSLEEGDTEAFFGQGTRLTVV.

V gene TRBV19 combines with J gene TRBJ1-1, with 9 nucleotides matching TRBD1. CDR3 size: 14 residues. J gave up 4 bases and V 10 bases, and 10 bases lay outside the gene matches. CDR1 and CDR2 from the germline V gene are LNHDA and SQIVND (reference sequence). The chain's CDR3 is CATSWGTGITEAFF. In DNA form, the CDR3 reads TGTGCCACCTCTTGGGGGACAGGGATCACTGAAGCTTTCTTT. The whole variable domain, filled in from reference TRBV19 and TRBJ1-1, reads DGGITQSPKYLFRKEGQNVTLSCEQNLNHDAMYWYRQDPGQGLRLIYYSQIVNDFQKGDIAEGYSVSREKKESFPLTVTSAQKNPTAFYLCATSWGTGITEAFFGQGTRLTVV.

This chain connects TRBV29-1 to TRBJ2-1; TRBD2 aligns across 7 bases. CDR1 and CDR2 from the germline V gene are SQVTM and ANQGSEA. The length of the CDR3 is 15 residues. The V gene end was trimmed by 4 bases and the J gene end by 7 bases; junction bases not matched to a gene: 13. CDR3 nucleotides: TGCAGCGTTGGAGGGTGGGGCGGTAGCGGGAATGAGCAGTTCTTC. Encoded protein: CSVGGWGGSGNEQFF.

This clone has only one observation. The chain has TRBV18 and TRBJ1-3; D is possibly TRBD1 (5 bases). CDR1 and CDR2 (germline): KGHSH, LQKENI. V shed 6 bases and J shed 11 bases, with 14 bases lying between them. The length of the CDR3 is 12 residues. CDR3 nucleotide sequence: TGTGCCAGCTCCGGGACCAACAACGCCATATATTTT. This encodes CASSGTNNAIYF.

The J gene is TRBJ1-1, the V gene TRBV6-5, with D possibly matching TRBD1 (5 bases). This CDR3 has 13 amino acids. The V gene lost 8 bases and the J gene lost 1 base, with 11 bases spanning the gap. Germline V gives CDR1 MNHEY, CDR2 SVGAGI. CDR3 in amino acids: CASVRDRNTEAFF. The CDR3 DNA reads as TGTGCCAGCGTCCGAGACAGGAACACTGAAGCTTTCTTT.

The CDR3: CASSGEGHTEAFF. CDR3 DNA: TGTGCCAGCAGCGGGGAGGGGCACACTGAAGCTTTCTTT. The chain links TRBV9 to TRBJ1-1; D might be TRBD1 (5 bases). Trimming removed 3 bases at V and 3 bases at J, with 9 bases between. There are 13 residues in the CDR3. The germline V gene has CDR1 SGDLS and CDR2 YYNGEE. Filled out from reference TRBV9 and TRBJ1-1, the complete variable domain reads DSGVTQTPKHLITATGQRVTLRCSPRSGDLSVYWYQQSLDQGLQFLIQYYNGEERAKGNILERFSAQQFPDLHSELNLSSLELGDSALYFCASSGEGHTEAFFGQGTRLTVV.

The V and J genes are TRBV7-8 and TRBJ2-7; D call uncertain. The germline V gene has CDR1 SGHVS and CDR2 FQNEAQ. This CDR3 is built from 13 residues. Deletions cut 5 bases from V and 6 bases from J, with 14 bases between. CDR3 sequence: CASSTRHPREQYF. CDR3 bases: TGTGCCAGCAGCACCCGACACCCACGCGAGCAGTACTTC.

The chain couples TRBV7-3 to TRBJ2-1; D ambiguous. The CDR3 spans 13 residues. Germline values: CDR1 SGHTA, CDR2 FQGTGA. The V end lost 4 bases, the J end lost 9 bases, and 13 bases lay between the germline ends. CDR3 coding DNA: TGTGCCAGCAGCTCGCCAGGAGCTCGTGAGCAGTTCTTC. Its protein is CASSSPGAREQFF.

This chain links TRBV4-1 with TRBJ2-5; TRBD2 might be the D (6 bases). V gave up 1 base and J gave up 0 bases, with 12 bases separating them. In germline, CDR1 is MGHRA, CDR2 YSYEKL. This CDR3 is built from 16 residues. In DNA, the CDR3 is TGCGCCAGCAGCCAAGTTGTGGGGAGGTACCAAGAGACCCAGTACTTC. This encodes CASSQVVGRYQETQYF.

DNA of the CDR3: TGTGCCAGCAGCTTAGCGGACAGCGACTACGAGCAGTACTTC. Amino acid sequence: CASSLADSDYEQYF. The chain employs TRBV7-6 and TRBJ2-7; TRBD1 might be the D (6 bases). This CDR3 spans 14 amino acids. Trimming cost V 0 bases and J 3 bases, with 9 bases left between them. The germline V gene has CDR1 SGHVS and CDR2 FNYEAQ. Together with reference TRBV7-6 and TRBJ2-7, the CDR3 gives the full variable domain: GAGVSQSPRYKVTKRGQDVALRCDPISGHVSLYWYRQALGQGPEFLTYFNYEAQQDKSGLPNDRFSAERPEGSISTLTIQRTEQRDSAMYRCASSLADSDYEQYFGPGTRLTVT.

This chain connects TRBV9 to TRBJ2-2; D unclear. V was clipped by 7 bases and J by 8 bases, with 12 bases between them. This CDR3 region has 12 residues. Germline values: CDR1 SGDLS, CDR2 YYNGEE. The CDR3 DNA reads as TGTGCCAGCCAGCCACAGAGTGGGGAGCTGTTTTTT. Translated: CASQPQSGELFF.

The chain links TRBV9 to TRBJ2-7; D might be TRBD2 (6 bases). Trimming stripped 3 bases from V and 4 bases from J, with 11 bases between. Germline values: CDR1 SGDLS, CDR2 YYNGEE. The CDR3 length is 13 residues. The CDR3 loop is CASSAGRDYEQYF. In nucleotides, the CDR3 is TGTGCCAGCAGCGCGGGGCGGGATTACGAGCAGTACTTC.

V gene TRBV27 combines with J gene TRBJ2-3; D unresolved. CDR3 size: 12 residues. The V and J ends lost 5 bases and 4 bases respectively, with 7 bases between them. Per germline, CDR1 MNHEY and CDR2 SMNVEV (reference sequence). The CDR3 DNA reads as TGTGCCAGCAGTGGTGGGGCAGATACGCAGTATTTT. It is translated as CASSGGADTQYF.

The chain joins TRBV4-2 to TRBJ2-1; D may be TRBD2 (5 bases). Trimming took off 2 bases at V and 8 bases at J, with 13 bases between the two ends. The CDR3 is 14 residues long. The germline V gene encodes CDR1 LGHNA and CDR2 YNFKEQ. CDR3 in amino acids: CASSQTLGNYEQFF. The CDR3 DNA reads TGTGCCAGCAGCCAAACTCTCGGGAATTATGAGCAGTTCTTC.

The rearrangement joins TRBV5-5 to TRBJ2-7; D is undetermined. The CDR3 extends over 12 amino acids. CDR1 and CDR2 from the germline V gene are SGHKS and YYEKEE (reference sequence). V lost 0 bases and J lost 4, with 5 bases in between. Here the CDR3 reads CASSLDGYEQYF. The CDR3 DNA sequence: TGTGCCAGCAGCTTGGATGGATACGAGCAGTACTTC.

The gene calls are TRBV5-1 and TRBJ2-7; 7 nucleotides line up with TRBD1. Germline trimming cut 4 bases from V and 2 bases from J; bases unmatched to any gene: 6. The CDR3 spans 14 residues. Germline V gives CDR1 SGHRS, CDR2 YFSETQ. In DNA, the CDR3 is TGCGCCAGCAGCCCCTCCGGGACAGCCTACGAGCAGTACTTC. This translates into CASSPSGTAYEQYF.